This passage covers 10 T cell receptor beta chains from one sample sequenced in a study of beta chain features in type 1 diabetes. Expressed TCRB transcripts got sequenced, as all isolated RNA was reverse transcribed. Repertoires were generated with immunoSEQ multiplex PCR, while TCRdb's copy carries only in-frame clones and drops some. The table records roughly 400,000 clones, about 15% of them present only once. Sequencing was done on a sample of naive CD4+ T cells from blood. Receptors were obtained from a man between 25 and 39 years old in good health.

This clone was picked up a small number of times. The rearrangement links TRBV13 to TRBJ1-2, with D perhaps matching TRBD1 (6 bases). In germline, CDR1 is PRHDT, CDR2 FYEKMQ (reference sequence). Trimming left V 3 bases short and J 4 bases short, with 15 bases between. CDR3 length equals 15 residues. CDR3 loop: CASSFGPGQAYGYTF. The CDR3 nucleotides are TGTGCCAGCAGCTTTGGTCCGGGACAAGCCTATGGCTACACCTTC.

This clone was counted only a few times. The chain links TRBV6-5 to TRBJ2-4; no firm D call. The CDR3 contains 11 residues. Trimming stripped 10 bases from V and 7 bases from J, with 11 bases between. In germline, CDR1 is MNHEY, CDR2 SVGAGI. CDR3 sequence: CATIFENIQYF. The CDR3 DNA reads as TGTGCCACCATTTTTGAGAACATTCAGTACTTC.

The sample holds a few counts of this clone. The V call is TRBV2, the J call TRBJ2-3, with D hard to call. This CDR3 contains 14 residues. V was shortened by 2 bases and J by 0 bases, with 6 bases between the two germline ends. Germline assignment: CDR1 SNHLY and CDR2 FYNNEI. Here the CDR3 DNA reads TGTGCCAGCAGTGAACAGACTAGCACAGATACGCAGTATTTT. Translating it yields CASSEQTSTDTQYF. Complete variable domain (other parts from reference TRBV2 and TRBJ2-3): EPEVTQTPSHQVTQMGQEVILRCVPISNHLYFYWYRQILGQKVEFLVSFYNNEISEKSEIFDDQFSVERPDGSNFTLKIRSTKLEDSAMYFCASSEQTSTDTQYFGPGTRLTVL.

The J gene is TRBJ2-5, the V gene TRBV5-4; maybe TRBD1 (6 bases). Germline lookup yields CDR1 SGHNT and CDR2 YYREEE (reference sequence). The CDR3 length is 15 residues. Trimming pared 4 bases from V and 2 bases from J, leaving 15 bases between. In nucleotides, the CDR3 is TGTGCCAGCAGCCCCAGGACAGACATTCAAGAGACCCAGTACTTC. This gives the protein CASSPRTDIQETQYF.

The chain links TRBV6-5 to TRBJ1-5; possible D gene TRBD1, 5 bases. This CDR3 comprises 14 residues. The germline CDR1 and CDR2 sequences are MNHEY and SVGAGI. V lost 7 bases to trimming and J lost 7 bases, with 17 bases between them. CDR3 in DNA: TGTGCCAGCACCTCAACGGGGGGAGGCCAGCCCCAGCATTTT. It is translated as CASTSTGGGQPQHF.

The J gene is TRBJ1-2, the V gene TRBV2; TRBD1 is a possible D gene (5 bases). Trimming left V 6 bases short and J 0 bases short, with 11 bases between. The CDR3 loop spans 14 amino acids. The germline V gene has CDR1 SNHLY and CDR2 FYNNEI. The CDR3 region has the DNA TGTGCCAGCAGAGTGGACACCGCTAACTATGGCTACACCTTC. Its translation is CASRVDTANYGYTF. Filled out from reference TRBV2 and TRBJ1-2, the complete variable domain reads EPEVTQTPSHQVTQMGQEVILRCVPISNHLYFYWYRQILGQKVEFLVSFYNNEISEKSEIFDDQFSVERPDGSNFTLKIRSTKLEDSAMYFCASRVDTANYGYTFGSGTRLTVV.

J is TRBJ2-7 and V is TRBV6-6, with 8 bases lining up with TRBD1. V lost 3 bases and J lost 1; bases outside the gene matches: 2. The CDR3 extends over 14 amino acids. Germline CDR1 is MNHNY and CDR2 is SVGAGI (reference sequence). The CDR3 nucleotides are TGTGCCAGCAGTTATAGGGACAGGTCCTACGAGCAGTACGTC. Its protein product is CASSYRDRSYEQYV.

V is TRBV19 and J is TRBJ2-5; 7 bases line up with TRBD2. CDR3 size: 13 residues. Germline V gene data show CDR1 as LNHDA and CDR2 as SQIVND (reference sequence). Trimming took 11 bases from V and 1 from J; bases not matched to a gene: 7. The CDR3 reads CASKRDSQETQYF. In nucleotides, the CDR3 is TGTGCCTCCAAGCGGGACTCCCAAGAGACCCAGTACTTC.

The gene calls are TRBV30 and TRBJ1-3; no clear D gene. In germline, CDR1 is GTSNPN, CDR2 SVGIG (reference sequence). Deletions cut 0 bases from V and 1 base from J, with 13 bases between. The CDR3 is 16 amino acids. For the CDR3, the DNA is TGTGCCTGGAGTGTACTTGGACTCGGGTCTGGAAACACCATATATTTT. It yields the protein CAWSVLGLGSGNTIYF.

The chain has TRBV29-1 and TRBJ2-7; D gene unclear. CDR3 size: 15 residues. Trimming removed 3 bases from V and 0 bases from J, with 15 bases in between. Germline V CDR1 and CDR2: SQVTM, ANQGSEA. The CDR3 sequence: CSVEPSPRSSYEQYF. DNA for the CDR3: TGCAGCGTTGAGCCCTCCCCCAGGAGCTCCTACGAGCAGTACTTC.